This T cell receptor beta chain was retrieved from a study of T-cell reconstitution after alpha-beta-depleted transplantation in children. The CDR3 totals 14 residues. V shed 7 bases, J shed 2 bases, and the junction held 4 bases outside the gene matches. Germline CDR1 is MNHEY and CDR2 is SMNVEV (reference sequence). A library of TCRbeta sequences, prepared with unique molecular identifiers, was generated. TCRdb re-called the PCR reads through MiXCR, storing one row per CDR3 protein. The sample has more than 400,000 distinct CDR3 sequences; over 40% are singletons. The material sequenced was PBMCs, taken before TCRalphabeta/CD19-depleted stem cell transplant. The chain employs TRBV27 and TRBJ1-1, with TRBD1 identical over 10 bases. The receptor was isolated from a girl aged 2-15 years with aplastic anemia, due to receive a stem cell transplant. The CDR3 nucleotides read TGTGCCAGCAAACCGACAGGGGGCAACACTGAAGCTTTCTTT. Translation: CASKPTGGNTEAFF.